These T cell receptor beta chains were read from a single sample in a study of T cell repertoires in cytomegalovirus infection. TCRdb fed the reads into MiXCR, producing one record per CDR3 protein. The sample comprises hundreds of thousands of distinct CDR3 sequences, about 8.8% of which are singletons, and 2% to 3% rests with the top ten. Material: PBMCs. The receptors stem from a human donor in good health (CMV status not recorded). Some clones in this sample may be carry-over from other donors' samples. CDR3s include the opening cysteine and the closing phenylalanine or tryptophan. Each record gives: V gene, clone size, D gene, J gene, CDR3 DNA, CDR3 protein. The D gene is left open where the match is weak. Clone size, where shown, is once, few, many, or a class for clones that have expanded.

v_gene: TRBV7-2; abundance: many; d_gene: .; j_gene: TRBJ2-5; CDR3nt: TGTGCCAGCAGCTTATACGCCGGGACGAACTTGAAGACCCAGTACTTC; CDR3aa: CASSLYAGTNLKTQYF
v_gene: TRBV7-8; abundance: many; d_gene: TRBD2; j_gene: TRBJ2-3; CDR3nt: TGTGCCAGCAACCCAGGCCCGGGGGGGTTTACAGATACGCAGTATTTT; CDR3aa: CASNPGPGGFTDTQYF
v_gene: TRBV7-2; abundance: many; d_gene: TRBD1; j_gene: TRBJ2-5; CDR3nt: TGTGCCAGCAGCTTAATGGGACAGGGGGCAGGGGAGACCCAGTACTTC; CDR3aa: CASSLMGQGAGETQYF
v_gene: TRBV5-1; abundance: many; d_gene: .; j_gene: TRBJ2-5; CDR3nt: TGCGCCAGCAGCTTACGACTCCGAAGATCACAAGAGACCCAGTACTTC; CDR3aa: CASSLRLRRSQETQYF
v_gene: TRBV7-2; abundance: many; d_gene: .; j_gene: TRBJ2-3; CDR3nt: TGTGCCAGCAGCCCCAGAGCCCGATTGGCAGATACGCAGTATTTT; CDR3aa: CASSPRARLADTQYF
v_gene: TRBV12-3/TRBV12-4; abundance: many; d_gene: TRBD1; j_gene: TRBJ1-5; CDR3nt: TGTGCCAGCAGTTTGGCCGGGACAGGGGCCGTGGAGCCCCAGCATTTT; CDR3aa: CASSLAGTGAVEPQHF
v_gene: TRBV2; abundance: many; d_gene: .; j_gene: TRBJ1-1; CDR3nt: TGTGCCAGCAGTGTAGTCGAGGGCACTGAAGCTTTCTTT; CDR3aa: CASSVVEGTEAFF
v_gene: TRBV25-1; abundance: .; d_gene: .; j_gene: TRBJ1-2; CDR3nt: TGTGCCAGCAGCGCGGCGGTGGGCTACACCTTC; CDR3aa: CASSAAVGYTF
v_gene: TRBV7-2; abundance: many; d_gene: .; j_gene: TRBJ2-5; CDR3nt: TGTGCCAGCAACTGGGGGGAGACCCAGTACTTC; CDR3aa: CASNWGETQYF
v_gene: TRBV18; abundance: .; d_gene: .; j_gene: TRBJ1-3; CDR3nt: TGTGCCAGCTCACCCGACTCCCCCGGAAACACCATATATTTT; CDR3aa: CASSPDSPGNTIYF
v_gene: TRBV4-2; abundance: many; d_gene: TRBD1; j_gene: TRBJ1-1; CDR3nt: TGTGCCAGCAGCCGATGGGACAGGGGGTATAAAACTGAAGCTTTCTTT; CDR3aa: CASSRWDRGYKTEAFF
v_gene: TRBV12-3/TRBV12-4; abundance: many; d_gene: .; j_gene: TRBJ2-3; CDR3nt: TGTGCCAGCAGTTTAGTAACAGATACGCAGTATTTT; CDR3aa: CASSLVTDTQYF
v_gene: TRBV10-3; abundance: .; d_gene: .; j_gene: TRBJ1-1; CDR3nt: TGTGCCATCAGTGATGGAGGGTGGGGTGAAGCTTTCTTT; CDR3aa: CAISDGGWGEAFF
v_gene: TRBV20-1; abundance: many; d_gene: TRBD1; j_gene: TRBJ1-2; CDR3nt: TGCAGTGCGGATACGGGACAGGGGACCGCCGGCTATGGCTACACCTTC; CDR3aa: CSADTGQGTAGYGYTF
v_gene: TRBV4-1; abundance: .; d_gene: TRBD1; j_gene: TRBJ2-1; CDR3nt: TGCGCCAGCAGCCCGTGGGGGGGGACAGGGGGTCCCTACAATGAGCAGTTCTTC; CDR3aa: CASSPWGGTGGPYNEQFF
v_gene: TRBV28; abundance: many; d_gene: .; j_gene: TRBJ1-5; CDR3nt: TGTGCCAGCAGTTTATCGGGCCAACGCAATCAGCCCCAGCATTTT; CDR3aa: CASSLSGQRNQPQHF
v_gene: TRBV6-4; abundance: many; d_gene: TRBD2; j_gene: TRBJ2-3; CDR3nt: TGTGCCAGCAGTGACTCCGGGGGGAACACAGATACGCAGTATTTT; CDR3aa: CASSDSGGNTDTQYF
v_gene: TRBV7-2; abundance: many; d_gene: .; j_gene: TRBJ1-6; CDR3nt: TGTGCCAGCAGCTTGCTGAGCGGACCCCTCCACTTT; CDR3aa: CASSLLSGPLHF
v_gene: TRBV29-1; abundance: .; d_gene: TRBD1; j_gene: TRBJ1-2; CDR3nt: TGCAGCGTTGTTGCAGGGGGTGAAGGCTACACCTTC; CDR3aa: CSVVAGGEGYTF
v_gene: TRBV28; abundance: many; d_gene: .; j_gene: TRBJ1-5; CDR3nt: TGTGCCAGCAGTCTCACGACGGGAACTCCTAAACAGCCCCAGCATTTT; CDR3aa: CASSLTTGTPKQPQHF
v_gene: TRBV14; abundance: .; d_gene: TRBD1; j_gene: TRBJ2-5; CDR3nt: TGTGCCAGCAGCCAAGCGACCAACAGGGGTCAGTTCCAAGAGACCCAGTACTTC; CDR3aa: CASSQATNRGQFQETQYF
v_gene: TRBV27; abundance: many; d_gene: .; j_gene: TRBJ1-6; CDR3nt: TGTGCCAGCAGTTTACGGCAGATTAATTCACCCCTCCACTTT; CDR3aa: CASSLRQINSPLHF
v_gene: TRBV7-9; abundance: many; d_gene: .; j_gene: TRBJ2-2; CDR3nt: TGTGCCAGCAGCTTAACTCGAAGCACCGGGGAGCTGTTTTTT; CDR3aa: CASSLTRSTGELFF
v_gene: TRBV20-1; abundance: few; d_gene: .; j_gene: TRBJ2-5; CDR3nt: TGCAGTGCTAGACCCCAAGGGAGGGAGACCCAGTACTTC; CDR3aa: CSARPQGRETQYF
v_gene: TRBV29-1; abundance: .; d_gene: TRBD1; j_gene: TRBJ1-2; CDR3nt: TGCAGCGTTGGGACAGGGAATGGCTACACCTTC; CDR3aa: CSVGTGNGYTF
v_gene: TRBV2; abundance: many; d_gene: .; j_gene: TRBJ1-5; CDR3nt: TGTGCCAGCAGTTCACAAACACTGACAGGACAAAGACAGCATTTT; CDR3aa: CASSSQTLTGQRQHF
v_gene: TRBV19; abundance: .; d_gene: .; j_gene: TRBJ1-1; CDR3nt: TGTGCCAGTAGTCCCCATAGAGCTGAAGCTTTCTTT; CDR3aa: CASSPHRAEAFF
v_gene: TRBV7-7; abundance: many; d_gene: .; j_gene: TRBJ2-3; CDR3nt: TGTGCTAGCAGCCTGACTGAAAACACAGATACGCAGTATTTT; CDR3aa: CASSLTENTDTQYF
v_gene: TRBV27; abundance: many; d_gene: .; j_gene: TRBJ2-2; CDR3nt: TGTGCCAGCAGTTTGTCTGGGACCTCGGTCACCGGGGAGCTGTTTTTT; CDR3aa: CASSLSGTSVTGELFF
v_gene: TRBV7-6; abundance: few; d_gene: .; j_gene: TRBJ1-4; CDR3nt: TGTGCCAGCGGTAGGGTGGGTGAAAAACTGTTTTTT; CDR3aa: CASGRVGEKLFF
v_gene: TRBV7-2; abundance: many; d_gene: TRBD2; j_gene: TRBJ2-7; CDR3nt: TGTGCCAGCTCAAGGAGACTAGCGGGGGCCTCTGGTCACGAGCAGTACTTC; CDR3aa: CASSRRLAGASGHEQYF
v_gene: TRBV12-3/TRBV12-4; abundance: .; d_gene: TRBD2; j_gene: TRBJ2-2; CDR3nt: TGTGCCAGCAGTCTCCCCTGGCGGGGGGGCCGAACCGGGGAGCTGTTTTTT; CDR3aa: CASSLPWRGGRTGELFF
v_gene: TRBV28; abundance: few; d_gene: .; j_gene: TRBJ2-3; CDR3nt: TGTGCCAGCAGTTTTCCCTTCGAGTGGGGCACAGATACGCAGTATTTT; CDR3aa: CASSFPFEWGTDTQYF
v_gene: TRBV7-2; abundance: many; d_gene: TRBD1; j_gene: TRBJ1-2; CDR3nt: TGTGCCAGCAGCTCCTATTGGACAGGGAACGGCTACACCTTC; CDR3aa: CASSSYWTGNGYTF
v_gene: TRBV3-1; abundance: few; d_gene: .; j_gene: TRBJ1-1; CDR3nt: TGTGCCAGCAGCCAAGATGGGAAGGGAGGGATGAACACTGAAGCTTTCTTT; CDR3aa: CASSQDGKGGMNTEAFF
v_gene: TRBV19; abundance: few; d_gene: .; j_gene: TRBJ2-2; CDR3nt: TGTGCCAGTAATTCCGGGCAGGCGAACACCGGGGAGCTGTTTTTT; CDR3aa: CASNSGQANTGELFF
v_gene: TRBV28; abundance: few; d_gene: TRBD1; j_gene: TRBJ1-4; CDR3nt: TGTGCCAGCAGGGGGGGGACAGCAACTAATGAAAAACTGTTTTTT; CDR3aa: CASRGGTATNEKLFF
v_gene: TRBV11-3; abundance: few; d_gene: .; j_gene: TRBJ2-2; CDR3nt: TGTGCCAGCAGCTTAGAAGGGGGAACCGGCGGGGAGCTGTTTTTT; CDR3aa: CASSLEGGTGGELFF
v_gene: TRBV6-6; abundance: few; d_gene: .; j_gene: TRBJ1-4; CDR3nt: TGTGCCAGCAGTTACGTCCCCGAGAATGAAAAACTGTTTTTT; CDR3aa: CASSYVPENEKLFF
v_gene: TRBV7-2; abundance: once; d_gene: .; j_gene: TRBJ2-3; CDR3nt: TGTGCCAGCAGCCCTGACAGGTTCCAGGCAGATACGCAGTATTTT; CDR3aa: CASSPDRFQADTQYF
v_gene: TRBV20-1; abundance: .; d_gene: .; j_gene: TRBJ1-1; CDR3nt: TGCATCGTCCCGGGACGGGGGAACACTGAAGCTTTCTTT; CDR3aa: CIVPGRGNTEAFF
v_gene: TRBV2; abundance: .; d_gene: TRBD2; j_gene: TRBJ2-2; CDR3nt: TGTGCCAGCAGCCGAGGGACTAGCGGGGGGACAGGGTCCGGGGAGCTGTTTTTT; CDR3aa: CASSRGTSGGTGSGELFF
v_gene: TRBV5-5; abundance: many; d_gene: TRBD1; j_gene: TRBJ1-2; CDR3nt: TGTGCCAGCAGCCCGAGCGGGACAGAGTACTATGGCTACACCTTC; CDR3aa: CASSPSGTEYYGYTF
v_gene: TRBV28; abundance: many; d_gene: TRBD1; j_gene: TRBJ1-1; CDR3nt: TGTGCCAGCCGGTTACAGGGGTACACTGAAGCTTTCTTT; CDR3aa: CASRLQGYTEAFF
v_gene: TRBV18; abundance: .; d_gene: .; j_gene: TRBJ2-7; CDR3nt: TGTGCCAGCTCACCGCCAGGGGTTGGCGAGCAGTACTTC; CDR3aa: CASSPPGVGEQYF
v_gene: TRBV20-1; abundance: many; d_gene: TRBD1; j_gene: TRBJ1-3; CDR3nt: TGCAGTGCTAGAACAGGGGGATCTGGAAACACCATATATTTT; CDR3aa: CSARTGGSGNTIYF
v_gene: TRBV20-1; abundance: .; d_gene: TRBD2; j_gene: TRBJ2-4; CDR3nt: TGCAGTGCTACTGGACTAGCGGGGGGACCAAACAAAAACATTCAGTACTTC; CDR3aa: CSATGLAGGPNKNIQYF
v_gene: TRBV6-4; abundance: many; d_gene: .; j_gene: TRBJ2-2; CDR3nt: TGTGCCAGCAGTGAGGGGGGGCAGAACACCGGGGAGCTGTTTTTT; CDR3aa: CASSEGGQNTGELFF
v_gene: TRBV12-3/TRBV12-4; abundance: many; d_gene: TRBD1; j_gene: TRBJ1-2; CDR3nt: TGTGCCAGCAGCCGCGGGACAGCCTATGGCTACACCTTC; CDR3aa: CASSRGTAYGYTF
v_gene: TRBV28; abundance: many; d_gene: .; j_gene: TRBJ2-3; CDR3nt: TGTGCCAGCATGTTGGCCTTAAGCACAGATACGCAGTATTTT; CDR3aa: CASMLALSTDTQYF
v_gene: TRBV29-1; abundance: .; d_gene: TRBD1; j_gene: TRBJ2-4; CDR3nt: TGCAGCGTTACCGACAGGGGTAACATTCAGTACTTC; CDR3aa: CSVTDRGNIQYF
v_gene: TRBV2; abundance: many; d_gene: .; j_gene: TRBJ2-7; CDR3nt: TGTGCCAGCAGGGGCTACGAGCAGTACTTC; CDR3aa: CASRGYEQYF
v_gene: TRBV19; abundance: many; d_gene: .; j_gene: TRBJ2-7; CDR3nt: TGTGCCAGTAGCCCGGACAACACCTACGAGCAGTACTTC; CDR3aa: CASSPDNTYEQYF
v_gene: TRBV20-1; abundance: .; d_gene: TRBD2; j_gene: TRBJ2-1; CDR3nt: TGCAGTGCCGCCGCCCTAGCGGGGGGCCTCAATGAGCAGTTCTTC; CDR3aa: CSAAALAGGLNEQFF
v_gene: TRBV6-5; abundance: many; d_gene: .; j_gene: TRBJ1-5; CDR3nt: TGTGCCAGCAGCCAATGGACGGTCCCAGTTCGCAATCAGCCCCAGCATTTT; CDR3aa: CASSQWTVPVRNQPQHF
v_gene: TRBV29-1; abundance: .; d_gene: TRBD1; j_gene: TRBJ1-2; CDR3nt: TGCAGCGTAGTCCCCGTGACAGGGGCAGGCTACACCTTC; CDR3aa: CSVVPVTGAGYTF